These 25 T cell receptor beta chains share one sample of origin, sequenced in a study of shared clonotypes between healthy human individuals. Only in-frame clones appear in the TCRdb table, and some are missing; sequencing was by immunoSEQ multiplex PCR. The data show approximately 1,500,000 clones, more than 95% seen once. Source material: naive CD4+ T cells sorted from blood. The subset here: CD45RA+ positively selected. All receptors derive from a man aged 25 to 45 in good health.

The CDR3 bases are TGTGCCAGCAGCTTAGGGGGGACAGGGGCCTACGAGCAGTACTTC. Protein sequence: CASSLGGTGAYEQYF. The chain employs TRBV7-6 and TRBJ2-7, with 10 nucleotides matching TRBD1. CDR1 is SGHVS and CDR2 is FNYEAQ in the germline V gene. V shed 1 base and J 2 bases; nucleotides not matched to a gene: 2. CDR3 size: 15 residues.

The rearrangement joins TRBV5-4 to TRBJ2-2, with 10 nucleotides matching TRBD1. J was trimmed by 4 bases and V by 3 bases; bases with no gene match: 6. This CDR3 comprises 16 residues. CDR1 is SGHNT and CDR2 is YYREEE in the germline V gene (reference sequence). DNA of the CDR3: TGTGCCAGCAGCTGGGAGGGGACAGGGGTCACCGGGGAGCTGTTTTTT. This codes for CASSWEGTGVTGELFF.

The rearrangement joins TRBV10-1 to TRBJ2-3, with D tentatively TRBD2 (5 bases). CDR3 size: 14 residues. The germline V and J ends were trimmed by 2 bases and 6 bases, with 12 bases remaining between them. Germline V gene sequence: CDR1 WNHNN, CDR2 SYGVQD (reference sequence). The CDR3 sequence is CASSEGLAMDTQYF. DNA of the CDR3: TGCGCCAGCAGTGAGGGACTGGCCATGGATACGCAGTATTTT.

The genes are TRBV5-1 and TRBJ2-5; possibly TRBD1 for D (5 bases). Per germline, CDR1 SGHRS and CDR2 YFSETQ. V lost 0 bases and J lost 5, with 14 bases in between. The CDR3 extends over 15 amino acids. DNA for the CDR3: TGCGCCAGCAGCTTGGATGGGGCCTCCCTGGAGACCCAGTACTTC. Encoded protein: CASSLDGASLETQYF.

The chain links TRBV28 to TRBJ2-6, with D possibly being TRBD1 (6 bases). Trimming left V 3 bases short and J 1 base short, with 16 bases between. The CDR3 contains 18 residues. The germline gives CDR1 MDHEN, CDR2 SYDVKM. In DNA, the CDR3 is TGTGCCAGCAGTTTCCCGACAGGCTTAGGGTCTGGGGCCAACGTCCTGACTTTC. Protein sequence: CASSFPTGLGSGANVLTF.

This chain uses TRBV10-3 with TRBJ1-1, with TRBD1 matching over 7 bases. V dropped 5 bases and J dropped 1; count of bases not matched to a gene: 16. From germline, CDR1 is ENHRY and CDR2 SYGVKD. The CDR3 runs to 18 residues. CDR3 protein: CAISFRDSYTGGNTEAFF. CDR3 coding DNA: TGTGCCATCAGTTTCCGGGACAGCTACACTGGGGGGAACACTGAAGCTTTCTTT.

For the CDR3, the DNA is TGTGCCAGCAGTCCACCAGACAGGGGTTGGGCCGGGGAGCTGTTTTTT. As protein: CASSPPDRGWAGELFF. This rearrangement joins TRBV28 to TRBJ2-2, with 8 positions matching TRBD1. This CDR3 spans 16 amino acids. The germline CDR1 and CDR2 sequences are MDHEN and SYDVKM. V lost 5 bases and J lost 6; bases outside the gene matches: 11. Complete variable domain (other parts from reference TRBV28 and TRBJ2-2): DVKVTQSSRYLVKRTGEKVFLECVQDMDHENMFWYRQDPGLGLRLIYFSYDVKMKEKGDIPEGYSVSREKKERFSLILESASTNQTSMYLCASSPPDRGWAGELFFGEGSRLTVL.

The chain is built from TRBV25-1 and TRBJ2-5; D not certain. There are 13 residues in the CDR3. CDR1 is MGHDK and CDR2 is SYGVNS in the germline V gene. V gave up 5 bases and J gave up 3 bases, with 10 bases separating them. This CDR3 reads CASSPWSEETQYF. The CDR3 nucleotides read TGTGCCAGCAGTCCCTGGAGCGAAGAGACCCAGTACTTC.

The V call is TRBV7-9, the J call TRBJ1-2, with unresolved D. The V and J ends lost 6 bases and 1 base respectively, with 15 bases between them. Germline V gives CDR1 SEHNR, CDR2 FQNEAQ (reference sequence). The CDR3 contains 15 residues. The DNA for the CDR3 is TGTGCCAGCAGTATAGAGGCGGGGAGTAACTATGGCTACACCTTC. It encodes CASSIEAGSNYGYTF. The full variable domain, with the rest looked up from reference TRBV7-9 and TRBJ1-2, is DTGVSQNPRHKITKRGQNVTFRCDPISEHNRLYWYRQTLGQGPEFLTYFQNEAQLEKSRLLSDRFSAERPKGSFSTLEIQRTEQGDSAMYLCASSIEAGSNYGYTFGSGTRLTVV.

The chain is built from TRBV5-1 and TRBJ2-1; D is undetermined. Germline lookup yields CDR1 SGHRS and CDR2 YFSETQ. The CDR3 length is 15 residues. The V gene lost 0 bases and the J gene lost 3 bases, with 10 bases spanning the gap. The CDR3 DNA reads TGCGCCAGCAGCTTGGATGTCACCTTCTACAATGAGCAGTTCTTC. Protein product: CASSLDVTFYNEQFF.

The table lists this clone with a count of one. V and J are TRBV11-2 and TRBJ1-1, with no clear D. Per germline, CDR1 SGHAT and CDR2 FQNNGV. The V and J ends lost 5 bases and 4 bases respectively, with 11 bases between them. This CDR3 comprises 13 residues. CDR3 sequence reads: CASSLREATEAFF. CDR3 in DNA: TGTGCCAGCAGCCTACGGGAAGCCACTGAAGCTTTCTTT.

This chain joins TRBV11-2 and TRBJ2-7; 10 nucleotides agree with TRBD2. Losses at the gene ends were 7 bases for V and 2 bases for J; bases not matched to a gene: 8. CDR3 length: 15 residues. Germline-derived CDR1 and CDR2 are SGHAT and FQNNGV. DNA for the CDR3: TGTGCCAGCACCGACCCTAGCGGGAGTACCTACGAGCAGTACTTC. It yields the protein CASTDPSGSTYEQYF.

This chain links TRBV5-5 with TRBJ1-1; 12 positions match TRBD1. V lost 4 bases, J lost 4 bases, and 8 bases stayed unmatched. From germline, CDR1 is SGHKS and CDR2 YYEKEE (reference sequence). The CDR3 spans 16 residues. CDR3 bases: TGTGCCAGCAGCAACCGGGACAGGGGGCAACGCACTGAAGCTTTCTTT. Translated: CASSNRDRGQRTEAFF.

In regard to this clone: One end of the junction fails to match germline, which may point to a read error. The chain is built from TRBV2 and TRBJ1-1, with a tentative D call TRBD1 (6 bases). The CDR3 length is 14 residues. The germline V gene encodes CDR1 SNHLY and CDR2 FYNNEI. The CDR3 loop reads CARTPLRGNSEAFF. CDR3 in DNA: TGTGCCAGAACCCCGTTGAGGGGGAACTCTGAAGCTTTCTTT.

J is TRBJ2-2 and V is TRBV18; D not resolved. The CDR3 sequence is 12 residues long. V was shortened by 0 bases and J by 13 bases, with 9 bases between the two germline ends. The V gene's germline CDR1 is KGHSH and CDR2 LQKENI. The CDR3 region is CASSPPPPRLFF. In DNA form, the CDR3 reads TGTGCCAGCTCACCACCTCCCCCTCGGCTGTTTTTT.

The gene calls are TRBV6-5 and TRBJ1-5; D remains unclear. CDR3 length equals 13 residues. Germline V lookup: CDR1 MNHEY, CDR2 SVGAGI. The V gene lost 2 bases and the J gene lost 4 bases, with 6 bases spanning the gap. CDR3: CASSYRENQPQHF. In nucleotides, the CDR3 is TGTGCCAGCAGTTACAGGGAAAATCAGCCCCAGCATTTT.

Note on this clone: Other DNA sequences from this sample encode an identical CDR3 as well. The chain uses TRBV27 and TRBJ2-2; D is possibly TRBD1 or TRBD2 (5 bases each). Deletions cut 3 bases from V and 4 bases from J, with 12 bases between. Germline V gene sequence: CDR1 MNHEY, CDR2 SMNVEV (reference sequence). The CDR3 extends over 15 amino acids. The DNA of the CDR3 is TGTGCCAGCAGTTTGAGCGGCAGGGCCACCGGGGAGCTGTTTTTT. It yields the protein CASSLSGRATGELFF.

This chain links TRBV30 with TRBJ1-2, with D possibly matching TRBD1 (6 bases). Trimming removed 2 bases from V and 1 base from J, with 14 bases in between. Germline CDR1 GTSNPN, CDR2 SVGIG (reference sequence). CDR3 length equals 15 residues. Written as DNA, the CDR3 is TGTGCCTGGAGTTCGGGGGACACCTTTAACTATGGCTACACCTTC. Encoded protein: CAWSSGDTFNYGYTF.

The chain combines TRBV7-6 with TRBJ2-2; 12 bases align to TRBD1. With V trimmed by 0 bases and J by 5 bases, 7 bases remained unmatched. The CDR3 contains 18 residues. Per the germline V gene, CDR1 is SGHVS and CDR2 is FNYEAQ. The CDR3 nucleotides are TGTGCCAGCAGCTTAGCAAGGGGGACAGGGGGCAAGACCGGGGAGCTGTTTTTT. It codes for CASSLARGTGGKTGELFF. Full variable domain (remainder filled in from reference TRBV7-6 and TRBJ2-2): GAGVSQSPRYKVTKRGQDVALRCDPISGHVSLYWYRQALGQGPEFLTYFNYEAQQDKSGLPNDRFSAERPEGSISTLTIQRTEQRDSAMYRCASSLARGTGGKTGELFFGEGSRLTVL.

The gene calls are TRBV27 and TRBJ2-7; TRBD2 matches at 10 bases. The CDR3 consists of 13 residues. V shed 6 bases and J 4 bases; nucleotides not matched to a gene: 3. The germline CDR1 and CDR2 sequences are MNHEY and SMNVEV (reference sequence). The CDR3 is CASRTSGRYEQYF. In DNA form, the CDR3 reads TGTGCCAGCAGGACTAGCGGGCGGTACGAGCAGTACTTC.

The gene calls are TRBV19 and TRBJ2-2, with TRBD2 matching 7 bases. The trim removed 5 bases at V and 7 bases at J, leaving 10 bases unmatched. CDR1 LNHDA and CDR2 SQIVND come from the germline V gene (reference sequence). This CDR3 contains 15 residues. Here the CDR3 DNA reads TGTGCCAGTAGTGTTCGACTAGCCCTTCGCGGGGAGCTGTTTTTT. As protein: CASSVRLALRGELFF.

The rearrangement uses TRBV5-1 and TRBJ2-5; the match to TRBD1 covers 8 bases. This CDR3 region has 16 residues. The germline CDR1 and CDR2 sequences are SGHRS and YFSETQ. J was trimmed by 2 bases and V by 1 base; bases with no gene match: 7. The CDR3 loop reads CASSLQAGTGQETQYF. CDR3 DNA: TGCGCCAGCAGCTTGCAGGCCGGGACAGGACAAGAGACCCAGTACTTC.

The chain has TRBV18 and TRBJ2-1, with TRBD1 identical over 9 bases. J lost 2 bases, V lost 4 bases, and 3 bases had no gene match. Germline CDR1 reads KGHSH; CDR2 reads LQKENI. The CDR3 is 15 amino acids. The CDR3 loop is CASSRGQGTYNEQFF. CDR3 nucleotide sequence: TGTGCCAGCTCACGGGGACAGGGTACCTACAATGAGCAGTTCTTC.

The rearrangement links TRBV6-5 to TRBJ2-5; a possible D gene is TRBD2 (5 bases). The V end lost 2 bases, the J end lost 1 base, and 11 bases lay between the germline ends. The CDR3 extends over 15 amino acids. Germline V gives CDR1 MNHEY, CDR2 SVGAGI. The CDR3 region is CASSYLATGQETQYF. For the CDR3, the DNA is TGTGCCAGCAGTTACCTAGCTACGGGCCAAGAGACCCAGTACTTC.

This clone appeared once. This rearrangement joins TRBV13 to TRBJ2-5; either TRBD1 or TRBD2 may fit D (7 bases each). The length of the CDR3 is 15 residues. Germline lookup yields CDR1 PRHDT and CDR2 FYEKMQ (reference sequence). V was trimmed by 5 bases and J by 5 bases, leaving 18 bases between them. The CDR3 coding sequence is TGTGCCAGCAGCAATAATCGACAGGGAGGGGAGACCCAGTACTTC. Its translation: CASSNNRQGGETQYF.